What follows are 28 T cell receptor beta chains derived from one specimen sequenced in a study of blood T cell repertoires in COVID-19 (TCRdb year 2020). Libraries were prepared through the immunoSEQ multiplex PCR assay. TCRdb provides this immuneACCESS table in a form limited to in-frame rearrangements. Some clones are lacking; in checked studies, under half of them reflect an unresolved V gene, and why the rest are absent is not known. Recorded for this sample are some 200,000 clones; 82% of them occurred a single time. The biggest ten clones account for 5.2% of the sample. Sample: PBMCs or T cells enriched from blood (not recorded which). Receptors originate from a woman aged 60-75 years with acute COVID-19.

The gene calls are TRBV9 and TRBJ2-1; 14 bases are a match to TRBD2. The germline V gene has CDR1 SGDLS and CDR2 YYNGEE. The CDR3 totals 20 residues. The V gene end was trimmed by 0 bases and the J gene end by 5 bases; junction bases not matched to a gene: 13. The CDR3 loop is CASSVEIEGLAGDWDNEQFF. Here the CDR3 DNA reads TGTGCCAGCAGCGTAGAAATCGAGGGACTAGCGGGAGATTGGGACAATGAGCAGTTCTTC. Combining the CDR3 with reference TRBV9 and TRBJ2-1 gives the whole variable domain DSGVTQTPKHLITATGQRVTLRCSPRSGDLSVYWYQQSLDQGLQFLIQYYNGEERAKGNILERFSAQQFPDLHSELNLSSLELGDSALYFCASSVEIEGLAGDWDNEQFFGPGTRLTVL.

V gene TRBV18 combines with J gene TRBJ1-2; D gene unclear. Germline values: CDR1 KGHSH, CDR2 LQKENI. The CDR3 loop spans 14 amino acids. The V gene lost 2 bases and the J gene lost 5 bases, with 12 bases spanning the gap. The CDR3 sequence is CASSPSGQVYGYTF. CDR3 nucleotides: TGTGCCAGCTCACCAAGCGGGCAGGTGTATGGCTACACCTTC.

This chain links TRBV19 with TRBJ1-5, with D hard to call. CDR3 length: 13 amino acids. Germline CDR1 LNHDA, CDR2 SQIVND (reference sequence). Trimming took 3 bases from V and 6 from J, leaving 9 bases between them. This CDR3 is CASSILEGQPQHF. The CDR3 nucleotides read TGTGCCAGTAGTATCTTAGAGGGTCAGCCCCAGCATTTT.

J is TRBJ2-5 and V is TRBV7-6, with D possibly matching TRBD1 (5 bases). Germline assignment: CDR1 SGHVS and CDR2 FNYEAQ. The CDR3 is made up of 15 amino acids. V was shortened by 1 base and J by 1 base, with 10 bases between the two germline ends. The CDR3: CASSLGNRPQETQYF. The CDR3 DNA follows: TGTGCCAGCAGCTTAGGGAACAGGCCCCAAGAGACCCAGTACTTC.

This rearrangement joins TRBV24-1 to TRBJ2-1; TRBD2 matches 7 bases. Looked up from germline, CDR1 is KGHDR and CDR2 is SFDVKD. This CDR3 contains 13 residues. J was trimmed by 5 bases and V by 10 bases; bases with no gene match: 7. CDR3 DNA: TGTGCCACTGGGAGTAGCGGGCACAATGAGCAGTTCTTC. As protein: CATGSSGHNEQFF.

This chain joins TRBV7-9 and TRBJ2-7; 8 nucleotides align to TRBD2. Germline loops: CDR1 SEHNR, CDR2 FQNEAQ (reference sequence). The V gene end was trimmed by 6 bases and the J gene end by 0 bases; junction bases not matched to a gene: 4. This CDR3 has 14 amino acids. The CDR3, as DNA: TGTGCCAGCAGAACGAGCGGGAGCTCCTACGAGCAGTACTTC. This translates into CASRTSGSSYEQYF.

The V call is TRBV6-5, the J call TRBJ2-5; 10 positions agree with TRBD2. The ends lost 11 bases at V and 5 bases at J; junction bases unmatched: 8. Germline V gene lookup returns CDR1 MNHEY and CDR2 SVGAGI. The CDR3 consists of 13 residues. CDR3 in DNA: TGTGCCTCCTTAGCGGGGGGCGCGGAGACCCAGTACTTC. It codes for CASLAGGAETQYF.

V is TRBV3-1 (or the pseudogene TRBV3-2) and J is TRBJ2-1; TRBD1 might be the D (6 bases). From germline, CDR1 is LGHDT and CDR2 YNNKEL (reference sequence). The CDR3 is made up of 16 amino acids. V was trimmed by 0 bases and J by 6 bases, leaving 15 bases between them. The CDR3 DNA reads TGTGCCAGCAGCCAAGAGGACAGAAAGGCCCCCAATGAGCAGTTCTTC. Amino acids: CASSQEDRKAPNEQFF.

The gene calls are TRBV4-2 and TRBJ2-7, with 9 bases that match TRBD1. CDR1 and CDR2 from the germline V gene are LGHNA and YNFKEQ. V dropped 3 bases and J dropped 6; count of bases not matched to a gene: 21. The CDR3 length is 19 residues. The CDR3 DNA is TGTGCCAGCAGCCATGCACGGACCGATTGGGAGGGACAGGGAGGCGAGCAGTACTTC. It yields the protein CASSHARTDWEGQGGEQYF.

This clone was found a few times. The CDR3 DNA follows: TGCGCCAGCAGCTTAGAGCGGACCCCAGATACGCAGTATTTT. It translates to CASSLERTPDTQYF. The chain couples TRBV5-1 to TRBJ2-3; possibly TRBD2 for D (5 bases). V was shortened by 2 bases and J by 4 bases, with 11 bases between the two germline ends. The CDR3 contains 14 residues. Germline V lookup: CDR1 SGHRS, CDR2 YFSETQ.

This chain links TRBV7-9 with TRBJ1-4, with 7 bases that match TRBD1. CDR3 length: 15 residues. Losses at the gene ends were 5 bases for V and 5 bases for J; bases not matched to a gene: 8. The germline V gene encodes CDR1 SEHNR and CDR2 FQNEAQ (reference sequence). The CDR3: CASSQGQTENEKLFF. CDR3 nucleotides: TGTGCCAGCAGCCAGGGACAGACCGAAAATGAAAAACTGTTTTTT.

The rearrangement links TRBV29-1 to TRBJ1-2; TRBD1 matches at 7 bases. After removal of 7 bases from V and 1 base from J, the junction contained 12 bases not matched to a gene. CDR3 length: 15 amino acids. The V gene's germline CDR1 is SQVTM and CDR2 ANQGSEA. CDR3 sequence: CSARRQGLRNYGYTF. As DNA, the CDR3 is TGCAGCGCCCGACGACAGGGACTTCGTAACTATGGCTACACCTTC.

The genes are TRBV5-1 and TRBJ1-3; D perhaps matches TRBD1 (6 bases). CDR3 length: 16 amino acids. Germline CDR1 is SGHRS and CDR2 is YFSETQ. V shed 0 bases and J shed 3 bases, with 13 bases lying between them. CDR3 sequence: CASSLVGQGYGNTIYF. CDR3 DNA sequence: TGCGCCAGCAGCTTGGTCGGCCAGGGGTATGGAAACACCATATATTTT. Full variable domain (outside the CDR3, taken from reference TRBV5-1 and TRBJ1-3): KAGVTQTPRYLIKTRGQQVTLSCSPISGHRSVSWYQQTPGQGLQFLFEYFSETQRNKGNFPGRFSGRQFSNSRSEMNVSTLELGDSALYLCASSLVGQGYGNTIYFGEGSWLTVV.

J is TRBJ2-3 and V is TRBV6-5; maybe TRBD1 (6 bases). Germline V gene lookup returns CDR1 MNHEY and CDR2 SVGAGI. Trimming removed 4 bases at V and 3 bases at J, with 11 bases between. The CDR3 has 14 residues. CDR3 amino acids: CASSSLQGTDTQYF. In DNA, the CDR3 is TGTGCCAGCAGTTCCCTCCAGGGGACAGATACGCAGTATTTT.

CDR3 nucleotide sequence: TGTGCCAGTAGTATCGGAACAGGTAGCTCCTACAATGAGCAGTTCTTC. Protein sequence: CASSIGTGSSYNEQFF. The genes are TRBV19 and TRBJ2-1, with D maybe TRBD1 (5 bases). CDR3 length equals 16 residues. Between the trimmed V and J ends, which lost 3 bases and 0 bases, there was a span of 12 bases. CDR1 LNHDA and CDR2 SQIVND come from the germline V gene (reference sequence).

This clone is a singleton in its sample. This chain joins TRBV7-9 and TRBJ1-1; D unresolved. CDR3 size: 11 residues. The ends were cut back, 3 bases at V and 4 bases at J, with 3 bases in the middle. Germline V gives CDR1 SEHNR, CDR2 FQNEAQ (reference sequence). In DNA form, the CDR3 reads TGTGCCAGCAGCTTGAGCACTGAAGCTTTCTTT. Its protein is CASSLSTEAFF.

The gene calls are TRBV27 and TRBJ2-1; 9 nucleotides match TRBD1. The germline V gene encodes CDR1 MNHEY and CDR2 SMNVEV (reference sequence). The V segment lost 3 bases and the J segment 7 bases; nucleotides outside the gene matches: 7. The CDR3 loop spans 15 amino acids. The CDR3 reads CASSFGGQGGNEQFF. For the CDR3, the DNA is TGTGCCAGCAGTTTTGGGGGACAGGGAGGAAATGAGCAGTTCTTC.

This clone came up a few times. V and J are TRBV11-2 and TRBJ1-5; no definite D call. The CDR3 is made up of 13 amino acids. CDR1 and CDR2 (germline): SGHAT, FQNNGV. V was shortened by 4 bases and J by 5 bases, with 9 bases between the two germline ends. The CDR3 loop is CASSSERYQPQHF. The CDR3 DNA sequence: TGTGCCAGCAGCTCCGAACGGTATCAGCCCCAGCATTTT.

V and J are TRBV19 and TRBJ1-5; D is undetermined. Trimming took 1 base from V and 3 from J, leaving 10 bases between them. This CDR3 comprises 15 residues. Germline CDR1 LNHDA, CDR2 SQIVND (reference sequence). CDR3 amino acids: CASSIVVQANQPQHF. The CDR3 DNA is TGTGCCAGTAGTATAGTAGTCCAGGCCAATCAGCCCCAGCATTTT.

V and J are TRBV4-3 and TRBJ1-1; unclear D gene. This CDR3 comprises 12 residues. Trimming took 2 bases from V and 5 from J, leaving 6 bases between them. Germline V gives CDR1 LGHNA, CDR2 YSLEER. The CDR3 coding sequence is TGCGCCAGCAGCCAAAGAGGGACTGAAGCTTTCTTT. It translates to CASSQRGTEAFF.

This chain connects TRBV9 to TRBJ2-6, with D possibly matching TRBD2 (5 bases). Trimming cost V 4 bases and J 4 bases, with 12 bases left between them. CDR3 length: 15 residues. CDR1 and CDR2 from the germline V gene are SGDLS and YYNGEE. The CDR3 is CASSTRGSGANVLTF. In nucleotides, the CDR3 is TGTGCCAGCAGCACTCGGGGAAGCGGGGCCAACGTCCTGACTTTC.

The genes are TRBV19 and TRBJ2-7; the D is unclear. The CDR3 sequence is 13 residues long. CDR1 is LNHDA, CDR2 SQIVND, per germline (reference sequence). The V and J ends lost 1 base and 1 base respectively, with 5 bases between them. Here the CDR3 reads CASSIVASYEQYF. The CDR3 DNA reads as TGTGCCAGTAGTATAGTGGCATCCTACGAGCAGTACTTC.

This chain joins TRBV18 and TRBJ1-1; tentatively, D is TRBD1 (5 bases). Trimming took 4 bases from V and 0 from J, leaving 15 bases between them. The CDR3 spans 16 residues. Germline CDR1 and CDR2: KGHSH and LQKENI. The chain's CDR3 is CASSLSGKRLNTEAFF. The CDR3 DNA reads as TGTGCCAGCTCACTTTCAGGGAAGAGGCTGAACACTGAAGCTTTCTTT.

The rearrangement links TRBV29-1 to TRBJ1-2; no definite D call. The CDR3 runs to 11 residues. Trimming took 4 bases from V and 11 from J, leaving 14 bases between them. Germline CDR1 is SQVTM and CDR2 is ANQGSEA. The CDR3 sequence is CSVAAGYRYTF. CDR3 coding DNA: TGCAGCGTTGCGGCAGGCTATAGATACACCTTC. The entire variable domain, with the rest obtained from reference TRBV29-1 and TRBJ1-2, is as follows: SAVISQKPSRDICQRGTSLTIQCQVDSQVTMMFWYRQQPGQSLTLIATANQGSEATYESGFVIDKFPISRPNLTFSTLTVSNMSPEDSSIYLCSVAAGYRYTFGSGTRLTVV.

V gene TRBV10-3 combines with J gene TRBJ1-1; D is ambiguous. The CDR3 contains 14 residues. The V end was cut by 4 bases, the J end by 2 bases, with 11 bases between. Looked up from germline, CDR1 is ENHRY and CDR2 is SYGVKD. This CDR3 reads CAISGSGGNTEAFF. In nucleotides, the CDR3 is TGTGCCATCAGTGGATCCGGCGGAAACACTGAAGCTTTCTTT.

This chain links TRBV4-3 with TRBJ1-5, with TRBD1 as a possible D gene (5 bases). Germline V lookup: CDR1 LGHNA, CDR2 YSLEER. The ends were cut back, 1 base at V and 0 bases at J, with 7 bases in the middle. The CDR3 is made up of 15 amino acids. CDR3 sequence (DNA): TGCGCCAGCAGCCAAGTTACAGGTAGCAATCAGCCCCAGCATTTT. As protein: CASSQVTGSNQPQHF.

The chain joins TRBV4-3 to TRBJ1-2, with unresolved D. Germline V gives CDR1 LGHNA, CDR2 YSLEER. The V end was cut by 1 base, the J end by 3 bases, with 12 bases between. The CDR3 contains 15 residues. The CDR3, as DNA: TGCGCCAGCAGCCAAGGATTCGGAGATTACTATGGCTACACCTTC. Translated, it gives CASSQGFGDYYGYTF.

The J gene is TRBJ2-2, the V gene TRBV9, with 10 bases lining up with TRBD2. This CDR3 has 16 residues. The germline V gene has CDR1 SGDLS and CDR2 YYNGEE. Losses at the gene ends were 1 base for V and 7 bases for J; bases not matched to a gene: 7. In DNA form, the CDR3 reads TGTGCCAGCAGCGTAACAGCGGGAGGGCCGGTCGGGGAGCTGTTTTTT. As protein: CASSVTAGGPVGELFF. Together with reference TRBV9 and TRBJ2-2, the CDR3 gives the full variable domain: DSGVTQTPKHLITATGQRVTLRCSPRSGDLSVYWYQQSLDQGLQFLIQYYNGEERAKGNILERFSAQQFPDLHSELNLSSLELGDSALYFCASSVTAGGPVGELFFGEGSRLTVL.